The present T cell receptor (beta chain) was sequenced within a study of control samples from healthy donors and cancer patients. V was clipped by 4 bases and J by 1 base, with 13 bases between them. The CDR3 runs to 16 residues. Germline assignment: CDR1 KGHSH and CDR2 LQKENI. Only in-frame clones appear in the TCRdb table, and some are missing; sequencing was by immunoSEQ multiplex PCR. The table includes roughly 220,000 clones, about 95% detected once. Specimen: blood. This TCR came from a man in his fifties or sixties in good health. The gene calls are TRBV18 and TRBJ2-2; D is unclear. This CDR3 is CASSLTMGLNTGELFF. The CDR3, as DNA: TGTGCCAGCTCACTAACGATGGGGTTGAACACCGGGGAGCTGTTTTTT. Supplemented by reference TRBV18 and TRBJ2-2, the full variable domain reads NAGVMQNPRHLVRRRGQEARLRCSPMKGHSHVYWYRQLPEEGLKFMVYLQKENIIDESGMPKERFSAEFPKEGPSILRIQQVVRGDSAAYFCASSLTMGLNTGELFFGEGSRLTVL.